The clone carrying this TCR beta chain appeared a few times. The record originates from a study of patients and donors after allogeneic stem cell transplantation. TCRdb called the RT-PCR reads again in MiXCR, with one record for every CDR3 protein. The profile shows about 74,000 distinct CDR3 sequences, more than 20% of them singletons. Germline V gene data show CDR1 as GTSNPN and CDR2 as SVGIG (reference sequence). The ends were cut back, 2 bases at V and 3 bases at J, with 17 bases in the middle. This CDR3 comprises 16 residues. Sequences were obtained from blood, either unsorted or a sorted T cell fraction (not recorded which). The rearrangement joins TRBV30 to TRBJ1-5; D uncertain. The clonotype comes from a human donor who was either an allogeneic HSCT recipient or a stem cell or donor lymphocyte infusion donor (not recorded which). It is not recorded whose cells these are; they may come from a transplant donor. The CDR3 spells CAWSPQLGVINQPQHF. In DNA, the CDR3 is TGTGCCTGGAGTCCCCAACTTGGGGTGATCAATCAGCCCCAGCATTTT.